Shown below are 26 T cell receptor beta chains from a single sample sequenced in a study of blood T cell repertoires in COVID-19. Only in-frame clones appear in the TCRdb table, and some are missing; sequencing was by immunoSEQ multiplex PCR. The repertoire holds around 54,000 clones, with 89% as singletons. Sequenced: peripheral blood. These receptors came from a human donor in a cohort sampled during active COVID-19.

The chain links TRBV5-5 to TRBJ2-7; 7 bases line up with TRBD2. V trimming: 5 bases; J trimming: 2 bases; junction bases outside the gene matches: 7. The CDR3 sequence is 14 residues long. Germline-derived CDR1 and CDR2 are SGHKS and YYEKEE (reference sequence). The DNA of the CDR3 is TGTGCCAGCAGTCTGACCGCGGGAGCCTACGAGCAGTACTTC. It encodes CASSLTAGAYEQYF. Combining the CDR3 with reference TRBV5-5 and TRBJ2-7 gives the whole variable domain DAGVTQSPTHLIKTRGQQVTLRCSPISGHKSVSWYQQVLGQGPQFIFQYYEKEERGRGNFPDRFSARQFPNYSSELNVNALLLGDSALYLCASSLTAGAYEQYFGPGTRLTVT.

V usage is TRBV7-2 and J usage is TRBJ2-5; 7 bases map to TRBD1. Looked up from germline, CDR1 is SGHTA and CDR2 is FQGNSA. CDR3 length: 14 amino acids. Trimming removed 3 bases from V and 1 base from J; junction bases left unmatched: 2. CDR3: CASSLTGPQETQYF. The CDR3 bases are TGTGCCAGCAGCTTGACAGGGCCCCAAGAGACCCAGTACTTC.

The chain joins TRBV30 to TRBJ2-6; 7 bases align to TRBD1. V was clipped by 7 bases and J by 3 bases; unmatched bases: 3. The CDR3 has 13 residues. Germline CDR1 is GTSNPN and CDR2 is SVGIG (reference sequence). The chain's CDR3 is CAYRGFGANVLTF. In DNA, the CDR3 is TGTGCCTACAGGGGCTTTGGGGCCAACGTCCTGACTTTC. Full variable domain (outside the CDR3, taken from reference TRBV30 and TRBJ2-6): SQTIHQWPATLVQPVGSPLSLECTVEGTSNPNLYWYRQAAGRGLQLLFYSVGIGQISSEVPQNLSASRPQDRQFILSSKKLLLSDSGFYLCAYRGFGANVLTFGAGSRLTVL.

This chain links TRBV28 with TRBJ2-2, with 10 positions matching TRBD2. CDR3 length equals 16 residues. Germline CDR1 MDHEN, CDR2 SYDVKM. V was clipped by 6 bases and J by 5 bases; unmatched bases: 9. The CDR3 DNA follows: TGTGCCAGCAGATCTAGCGGGAGTGGTTGGACCGGGGAGCTGTTTTTT. Protein sequence: CASRSSGSGWTGELFF.

The chain employs TRBV2 and TRBJ2-1; 10 positions match TRBD2. The CDR3 loop spans 14 amino acids. Germline loops: CDR1 SNHLY, CDR2 FYNNEI. Unmatched junction bases numbered 7, after V lost 6 bases and J lost 8 bases. The CDR3 spells CASRSSGRGDEQFF. CDR3 sequence (DNA): TGTGCCAGCAGGTCTAGCGGGAGAGGCGATGAGCAGTTCTTC.

V gene TRBV3-1 (or the pseudogene TRBV3-2) combines with J gene TRBJ2-4; D is perhaps TRBD1 (7 bases). The CDR3 consists of 13 residues. Germline V gives CDR1 LGHDT, CDR2 YNNKEL (reference sequence). Trimming cost V 3 bases and J 7 bases, with 10 bases left between them. This chain's CDR3 is CASSQAGGNIQYF. As DNA, the CDR3 is TGTGCCAGCAGCCAGGCAGGGGGGAACATTCAGTACTTC.

The chain uses TRBV28 and TRBJ1-5; D is possibly TRBD1 (5 bases). Germline lookup yields CDR1 MDHEN and CDR2 SYDVKM. Between the trimmed V and J ends, which lost 5 bases and 7 bases, there was a span of 9 bases. The CDR3 is 12 amino acids. The CDR3 sequence is CASSPGWQPQHF. Written as DNA, the CDR3 is TGTGCCAGCAGTCCAGGGTGGCAGCCCCAGCATTTT.

This clone was found a few times. The chain employs TRBV10-3 and TRBJ2-6; 7 bases are a match to TRBD1. Unmatched junction bases numbered 16, after V lost 4 bases and J lost 1 base. The CDR3 has 20 residues. Germline CDR1 and CDR2: ENHRY and SYGVKD. The CDR3 DNA is TGTGCCATCAGTGTCGTGTCCGGGACAGACCTTTTTTCTGGGGCCAACGTCCTGACTTTC. Encoded protein: CAISVVSGTDLFSGANVLTF.

The chain combines TRBV10-3 with TRBJ1-2; 7 bases fit TRBD1. Trimming removed 2 bases from V and 7 bases from J; junction bases left unmatched: 7. CDR1 and CDR2 from the germline V gene are ENHRY and SYGVKD. The CDR3 length is 14 residues. DNA of the CDR3: TGTGCCATCAGTGAGGAGGGGGCGTTTTCTGGCTACACCTTC. Protein sequence: CAISEEGAFSGYTF.

The chain joins TRBV6-4 to TRBJ1-5, with a weak D call TRBD1 (6 bases). The V gene lost 3 bases and the J gene lost 6 bases, with 12 bases spanning the gap. The CDR3 loop spans 14 amino acids. Germline loops: CDR1 MRHNA, CDR2 SNTAGT. CDR3 in amino acids: CASSEEGGGQPQHF. DNA for the CDR3: TGTGCCAGCAGTGAGGAGGGAGGGGGTCAGCCCCAGCATTTT.

This clone came up a few times. This chain joins TRBV5-1 and TRBJ1-4; 7 bases align to TRBD1. Germline CDR1 is SGHRS and CDR2 is YFSETQ. V shed 5 bases, J shed 8 bases, and the junction held 12 bases outside the gene matches. There are 15 residues in the CDR3. For the CDR3, the DNA is TGCGCCAGCAGGTATTCCGGGACAGACGGCGAAAAACTGTTTTTT. It codes for CASRYSGTDGEKLFF.

A note on this clone: The junction departs from germline at one end; a sequencing error may be responsible. The chain is built from TRBV7-7 and TRBJ2-2; TRBD1 might be the D (5 bases). There are 14 residues in the CDR3. Germline CDR1 and CDR2: SSHAT and FNYEAQ (reference sequence). In DNA form, the CDR3 reads TGTGCTAGCAGCTCAGGGATAGTCACCGGGGAGCTGTTTTTT. It codes for CASSSGIVTGELFF.

The rearrangement uses TRBV28 and TRBJ1-1; tentative D call: TRBD1 (5 bases). V lost 9 bases and J lost 10, with 27 bases in between. There are 15 residues in the CDR3. CDR1 and CDR2 (germline): MDHEN, SYDVKM. The CDR3 DNA sequence: TGTGCCAGTTACGAACGGGGTGGGGGGTTCAAAATAGCTTTCTTT. It yields the protein CASYERGGGFKIAFF.

CDR3: CASSLDTARAADTQYF. The CDR3, as DNA: TGTGCCAGCAGCTTAGATACCGCCAGGGCGGCAGATACGCAGTATTTT. The V call is TRBV7-2, the J call TRBJ2-3, with a possible D match to TRBD1 (5 bases). V lost 1 base and J 4 bases, leaving 15 bases between the germline ends. CDR3 size: 16 residues. Germline V lookup: CDR1 SGHTA, CDR2 FQGNSA.

The count of this clone is one. J is TRBJ1-3 and V is TRBV6-6, with D possibly TRBD1 on 5 matching bases. The germline CDR1 and CDR2 sequences are MNHNY and SVGAGI (reference sequence). V lost 6 bases, J lost 0 bases, and 12 bases lay in between. This CDR3 has 15 residues. The CDR3 loop is CASRKRDGSGNTIYF. CDR3 bases: TGTGCCAGCAGGAAGCGGGACGGCTCTGGAAACACCATATATTTT.

The V and J genes are TRBV4-3 and TRBJ2-7, with D possibly being TRBD1 (5 bases). The germline CDR1 and CDR2 sequences are LGHNA and YSLEER. There are 18 residues in the CDR3. V was cut by 0 bases and J by 5 bases, with 23 bases left in between. The DNA of the CDR3 is TGCGCCAGCAGCCAAGATTTGGGGCACAGCTTTCTTAGGGACGAGCAGTACTTC. This encodes CASSQDLGHSFLRDEQYF.

The chain links TRBV24-1 to TRBJ2-7; 8 nucleotides match TRBD2. The CDR3 is 14 residues long. Looked up from germline, CDR1 is KGHDR and CDR2 is SFDVKD. Losses at the gene ends were 9 bases for V and 7 bases for J; bases not matched to a gene: 13. The CDR3 DNA follows: TGTGCCACCCCCGGACTAGCTCTTCTAGATGAGCAGTACTTC. It translates to CATPGLALLDEQYF.

The rearrangement joins TRBV2 to TRBJ1-5; 7 positions match TRBD1. The CDR3 consists of 15 residues. CDR1 is SNHLY and CDR2 is FYNNEI in the germline V gene. V shed 4 bases, J shed 0 bases, and the junction held 3 bases outside the gene matches. The DNA for the CDR3 is TGTGCCAGCAGTGTACAGGGGAATAGCAATCAGCCCCAGCATTTT. This gives the protein CASSVQGNSNQPQHF.

The chain joins TRBV28 to TRBJ2-2; unclear D gene. CDR1 and CDR2 (germline): MDHEN, SYDVKM. V lost 9 bases, J lost 0 bases, and 8 bases lay in between. The CDR3 extends over 13 amino acids. The DNA for the CDR3 is TGTGCCAGTACGGTCTCGAACACCGGGGAGCTGTTTTTT. Translation gives CASTVSNTGELFF.

The chain is built from TRBV4-3 and TRBJ2-1; TRBD1 aligns across 8 bases. CDR1 is LGHNA and CDR2 is YSLEER in the germline V gene. V lost 1 base, J lost 2 bases, and 10 bases stayed unmatched. CDR3 length: 18 residues. Here the CDR3 reads CASSQVSRGRLPYNEQFF. CDR3 sequence (DNA): TGCGCCAGCAGCCAAGTTAGCAGGGGGCGCCTCCCCTACAATGAGCAGTTCTTC.

This chain connects TRBV12-3 or TRBV12-4 to TRBJ1-5; D is uncertain. The CDR3 consists of 13 residues. V lost 3 bases and J 4 bases, leaving 7 bases between the germline ends. The DNA for the CDR3 is TGTGCCAGCAGTTTGAGGGTAAATCAGCCCCAGCATTTT. Protein product: CASSLRVNQPQHF.

This clone was recorded only once. J is TRBJ2-7 and V is TRBV9; 8 nucleotides line up with TRBD1. Germline-derived CDR1 and CDR2 are SGDLS and YYNGEE. The CDR3 contains 15 residues. Trimming took 9 bases from V and 2 from J; bases not matched to a gene: 13. CDR3 DNA sequence: TGTGCCAACCCTGGGACAGGCCGGAAGACCTACGAGCAGTACTTC. This translates into CANPGTGRKTYEQYF.

In its sample, this clone was seen a few times. The rearrangement joins TRBV6-4 to TRBJ1-6; weak D call: TRBD1 (6 bases). Deletions cut 2 bases from V and 9 bases from J, with 11 bases between. From germline, CDR1 is MRHNA and CDR2 SNTAGT. The CDR3 is 14 residues long. CDR3 residues: CASSDQGSGSPLHF. In DNA form, the CDR3 reads TGTGCCAGCAGTGACCAGGGGTCAGGTTCACCCCTCCACTTT.

The chain combines TRBV28 with TRBJ2-7; perhaps TRBD1 as D (5 bases). This CDR3 has 17 amino acids. CDR1 is MDHEN and CDR2 is SYDVKM in the germline V gene. V dropped 5 bases and J dropped 2 bases, with 22 bases sitting between them. CDR3 nucleotide sequence: TGTGCCAGCAGTGCCTACGGATTCGGGCAGGGAACCTACGAGCAGTACTTC. Its protein is CASSAYGFGQGTYEQYF.

The chain uses TRBV20-1 and TRBJ2-1, with a tentative D call TRBD1 (5 bases). This CDR3 comprises 10 residues. Trimming stripped 3 bases from V and 10 bases from J, with 7 bases between. CDR1 DFQATT and CDR2 SNEGSKA come from the germline V gene (reference sequence). The CDR3 sequence is CSASGAEQFF. The CDR3 DNA is TGCAGTGCTAGTGGGGCAGAGCAGTTCTTC.

This chain connects TRBV28 to TRBJ2-7, with 10 nucleotides matching TRBD1. V shed 6 bases and J 5 bases; nucleotides not matched to a gene: 4. CDR3 length: 13 residues. The germline CDR1 and CDR2 sequences are MDHEN and SYDVKM. The CDR3 sequence: CASRRQGAHEQYF. The CDR3 DNA reads TGTGCCAGCAGACGACAGGGGGCCCACGAGCAGTACTTC.